This T cell receptor beta chain was documented in a study of control samples from healthy donors and cancer patients. TCRdb's table, derived via immunoSEQ multiplex PCR, lists solely in-frame clones and lacks some. Here the sample spans 50,000 to 75,000 clones, about 82% being singletons. Germline V gene sequence: CDR1 SGHNT, CDR2 YYREEE (reference sequence). This CDR3 region has 12 residues. V gave up 2 bases and J gave up 7 bases, with 9 bases separating them. Input material: blood. The clonotype comes from a man aged 35 to 55 in good health. This sequence joins TRBV5-4 and TRBJ1-2; D is ambiguous. The CDR3 spells CASSLEGRGYTF. In nucleotides, the CDR3 is TGTGCCAGCAGCTTAGAAGGGCGTGGCTACACCTTC.